This T cell receptor (beta chain) was documented in a study of blood T cells in healthy people across ages. The CDR3 totals 11 residues. Trimming pared 5 bases from V and 9 bases from J, leaving 8 bases between. In germline, CDR1 is MGHRA, CDR2 YSYEKL. Next came a second PCR, run for about 6 to 12 cycles, which used a sample-barcoded 5' primer along with a J-beta primer mix. MiXCR, run by TCRdb on the 5' RACE reads, gives a single entry per CDR3 protein. The repertoire holds 1,800,000 or so distinct CDR3 sequences, roughly 43% seen once, with roughly 23% in the top ten. The chain employs TRBV4-1 and TRBJ2-1; no definite D call. Sequencing used blood. This sequence originates from a human donor in good health. CDR3 sequence reads: CASSFTREQFF. The CDR3 DNA reads TGCGCCAGCAGCTTTACCCGTGAGCAGTTCTTC.